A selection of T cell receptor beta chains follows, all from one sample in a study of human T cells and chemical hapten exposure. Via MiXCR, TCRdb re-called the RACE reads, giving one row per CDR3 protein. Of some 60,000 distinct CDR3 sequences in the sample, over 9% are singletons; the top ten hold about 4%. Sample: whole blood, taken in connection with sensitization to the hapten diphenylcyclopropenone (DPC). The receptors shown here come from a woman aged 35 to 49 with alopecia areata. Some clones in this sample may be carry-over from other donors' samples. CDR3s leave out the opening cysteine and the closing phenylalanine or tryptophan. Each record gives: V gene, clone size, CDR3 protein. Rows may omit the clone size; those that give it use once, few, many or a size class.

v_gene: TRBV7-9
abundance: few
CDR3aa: ASSHNAPMGIQY

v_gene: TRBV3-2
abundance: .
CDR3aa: ASSQVVSGPSNYEQY

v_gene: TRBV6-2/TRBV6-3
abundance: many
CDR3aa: ASSRGTGVNQPQH

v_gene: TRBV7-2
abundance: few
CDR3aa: ASSLQGLNYGYT

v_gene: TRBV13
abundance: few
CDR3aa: ASTPRGGSSGNTIY

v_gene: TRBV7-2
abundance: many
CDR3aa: ASSLRRQLNTEAF

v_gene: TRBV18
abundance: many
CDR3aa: ASSPLDSFLAKNIQY

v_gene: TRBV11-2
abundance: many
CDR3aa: ASSLAGRREGPTGELF

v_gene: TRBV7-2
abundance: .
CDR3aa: ASSLDSGARTTYNEQF

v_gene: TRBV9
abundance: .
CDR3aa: ASSVAQGLSGNTIY

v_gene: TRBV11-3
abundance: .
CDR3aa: ASSLAVRTPGSCF

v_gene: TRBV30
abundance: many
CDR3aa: ARRQGGEKLF

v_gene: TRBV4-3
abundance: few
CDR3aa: ASSQVGYSYEQY

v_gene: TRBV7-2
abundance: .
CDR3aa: ASSPPGTYEQY

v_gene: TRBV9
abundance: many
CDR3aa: ASSPGGSNQPQH

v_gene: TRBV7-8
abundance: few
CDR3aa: ASSYRLQGGEQY

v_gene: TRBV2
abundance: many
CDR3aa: ASFERPYSRPRDEQF

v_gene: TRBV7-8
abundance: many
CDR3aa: ASSLGLANTEQF

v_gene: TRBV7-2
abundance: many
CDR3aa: ASSPGVRRKVNEQF

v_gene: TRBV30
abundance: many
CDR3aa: AWSVGEEQY

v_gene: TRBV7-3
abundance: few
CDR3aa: ASTSGTGSGTGELF

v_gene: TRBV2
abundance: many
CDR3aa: ASRETGATNEKLF